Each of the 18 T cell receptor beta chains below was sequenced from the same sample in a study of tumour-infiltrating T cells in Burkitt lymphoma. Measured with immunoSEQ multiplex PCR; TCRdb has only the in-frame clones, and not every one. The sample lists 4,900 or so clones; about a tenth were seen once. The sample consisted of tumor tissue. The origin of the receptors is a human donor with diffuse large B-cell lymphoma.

For the CDR3, the DNA is TGTGCCTGGAACAGGGCGGATGAAAAACTGTTTTTT. This gives the protein CAWNRADEKLFF. The chain has TRBV30 and TRBJ1-4; tentatively, D is TRBD1 (6 bases). V was shortened by 4 bases and J by 6 bases, with 9 bases between the two germline ends. Germline V gene data show CDR1 as GTSNPN and CDR2 as SVGIG (reference sequence). The CDR3 is 12 amino acids. The full variable domain, in which reference TRBV30 and TRBJ1-4 provide the parts outside the CDR3, is SQTIHQWPATLVQPVGSPLSLECTVEGTSNPNLYWYRQAAGRGLQLLFYSVGIGQISSEVPQNLSASRPQDRQFILSSKKLLLSDSGFYLCAWNRADEKLFFGSGTQLSVL.

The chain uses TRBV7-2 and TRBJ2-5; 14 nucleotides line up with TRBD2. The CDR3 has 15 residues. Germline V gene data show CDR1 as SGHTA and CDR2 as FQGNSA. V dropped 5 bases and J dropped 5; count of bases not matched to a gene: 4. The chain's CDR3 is CASSRLAGGRETQYF. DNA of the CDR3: TGTGCCAGCAGCCGACTAGCGGGGGGGCGGGAGACCCAGTACTTC.

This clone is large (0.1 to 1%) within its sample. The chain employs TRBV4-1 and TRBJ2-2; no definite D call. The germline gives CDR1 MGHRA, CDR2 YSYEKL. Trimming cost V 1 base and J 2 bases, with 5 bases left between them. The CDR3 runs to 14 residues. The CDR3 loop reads CASSQVPNTGELFF. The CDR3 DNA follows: TGCGCCAGCAGCCAAGTGCCAAACACCGGGGAGCTGTTTTTT.

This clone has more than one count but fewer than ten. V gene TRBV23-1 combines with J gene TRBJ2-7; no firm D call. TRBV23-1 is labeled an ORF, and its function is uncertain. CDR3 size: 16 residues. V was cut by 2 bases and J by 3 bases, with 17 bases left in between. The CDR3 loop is CASSQEVILSYYEQYF. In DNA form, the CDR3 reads TGCGCCAGCAGTCAAGAAGTGATTTTGAGCTACTACGAGCAGTACTTC.

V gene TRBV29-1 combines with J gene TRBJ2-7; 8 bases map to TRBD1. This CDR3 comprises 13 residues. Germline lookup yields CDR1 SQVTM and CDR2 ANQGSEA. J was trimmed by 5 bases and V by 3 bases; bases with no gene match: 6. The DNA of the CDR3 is TGCAGCGTTGACGTGACAGGGGCGAACGAGCAGTACTTC. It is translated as CSVDVTGANEQYF.

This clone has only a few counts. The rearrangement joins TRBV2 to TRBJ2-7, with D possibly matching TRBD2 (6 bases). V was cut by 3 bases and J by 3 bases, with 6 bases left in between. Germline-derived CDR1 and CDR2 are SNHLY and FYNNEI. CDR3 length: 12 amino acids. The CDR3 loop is CASSEDYYEQYF. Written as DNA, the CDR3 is TGTGCCAGCAGTGAGGACTACTACGAGCAGTACTTC.

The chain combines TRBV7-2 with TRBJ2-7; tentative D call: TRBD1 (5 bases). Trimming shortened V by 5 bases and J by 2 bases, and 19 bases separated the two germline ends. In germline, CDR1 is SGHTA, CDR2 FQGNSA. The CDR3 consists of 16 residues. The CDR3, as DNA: TGTGCCAGCAGCAATAACCGACAGACTGTAGCCTACGAGCAGTACTTC. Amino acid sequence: CASSNNRQTVAYEQYF.

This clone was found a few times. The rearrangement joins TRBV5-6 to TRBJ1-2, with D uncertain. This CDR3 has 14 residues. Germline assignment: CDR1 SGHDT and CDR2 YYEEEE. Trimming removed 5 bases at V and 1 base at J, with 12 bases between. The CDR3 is CASRRAGFNYGYTF. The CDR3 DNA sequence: TGTGCCAGCAGGAGGGCGGGTTTTAACTATGGCTACACCTTC.

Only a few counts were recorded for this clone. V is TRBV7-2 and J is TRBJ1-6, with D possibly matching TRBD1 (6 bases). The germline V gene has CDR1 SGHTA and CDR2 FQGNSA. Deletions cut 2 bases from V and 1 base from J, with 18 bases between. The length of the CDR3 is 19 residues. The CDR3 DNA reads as TGTGCCAGCAGCTTATGGGTGGGGGCGGACCCTTCCTATAATTCACCCCTCCACTTT. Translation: CASSLWVGADPSYNSPLHF.

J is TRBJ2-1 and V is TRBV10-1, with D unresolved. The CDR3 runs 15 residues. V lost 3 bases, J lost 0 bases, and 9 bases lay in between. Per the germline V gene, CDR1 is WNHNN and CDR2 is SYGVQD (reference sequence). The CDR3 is CASSESASSYNEQFF. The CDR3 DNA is TGCGCCAGCAGTGAATCCGCTAGCTCCTACAATGAGCAGTTCTTC.

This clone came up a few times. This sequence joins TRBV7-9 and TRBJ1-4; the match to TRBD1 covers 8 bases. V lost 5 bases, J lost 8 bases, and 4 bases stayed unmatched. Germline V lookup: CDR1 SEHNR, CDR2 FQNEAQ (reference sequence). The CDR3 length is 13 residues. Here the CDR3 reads CASSPRGQEKLFF. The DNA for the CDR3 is TGTGCCAGCAGCCCCAGGGGGCAGGAAAAACTGTTTTTT.

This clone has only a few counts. The CDR3: CASSLSLSNTAYEQYF. The CDR3 DNA reads as TGCGCCAGCAGCCTGTCGCTAAGTAACACCGCCTACGAGCAGTACTTC. The V call is TRBV4-1, the J call TRBJ2-7; D unclear. CDR1 and CDR2 from the germline V gene are MGHRA and YSYEKL. The CDR3 covers 16 residues. V was pared by 4 bases and J by 2 bases, with 18 bases between.

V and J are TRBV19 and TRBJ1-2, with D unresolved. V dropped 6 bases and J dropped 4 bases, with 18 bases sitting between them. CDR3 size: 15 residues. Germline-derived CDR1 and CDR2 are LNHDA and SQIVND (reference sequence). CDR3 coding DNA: TGTGCCAGTAGCCACCCCCTGGGCTCCAGCTATGGCTACACCTTC. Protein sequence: CASSHPLGSSYGYTF.

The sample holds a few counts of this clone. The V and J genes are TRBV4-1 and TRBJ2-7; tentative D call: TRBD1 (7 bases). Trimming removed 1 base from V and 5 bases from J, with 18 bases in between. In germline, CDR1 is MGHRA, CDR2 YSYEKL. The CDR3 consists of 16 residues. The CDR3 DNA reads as TGCGCCAGCAGCCAAGTCGGAGGGGGCAGGAAACACGAGCAGTACTTC. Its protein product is CASSQVGGGRKHEQYF.

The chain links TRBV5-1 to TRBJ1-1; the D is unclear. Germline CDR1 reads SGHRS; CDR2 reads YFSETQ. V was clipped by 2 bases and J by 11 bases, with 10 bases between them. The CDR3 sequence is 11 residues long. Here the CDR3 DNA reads TGCGCCAGCAGCTTAGGGCGGTGGGCTTTCTTT. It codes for CASSLGRWAFF.

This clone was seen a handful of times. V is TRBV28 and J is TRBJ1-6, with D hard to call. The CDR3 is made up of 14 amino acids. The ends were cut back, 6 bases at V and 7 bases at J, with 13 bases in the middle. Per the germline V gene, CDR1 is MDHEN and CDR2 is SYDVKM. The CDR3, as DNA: TGTGCCAGCAGCCCCCCGCACGGGAATTCACCCCTCCACTTT. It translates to CASSPPHGNSPLHF.

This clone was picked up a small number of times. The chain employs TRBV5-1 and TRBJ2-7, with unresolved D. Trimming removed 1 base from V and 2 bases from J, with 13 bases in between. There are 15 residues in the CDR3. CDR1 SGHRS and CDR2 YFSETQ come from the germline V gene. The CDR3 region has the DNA TGCGCCAGCAGCTTGTCGACTTCATCAACCTACGAGCAGTACTTC. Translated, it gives CASSLSTSSTYEQYF.

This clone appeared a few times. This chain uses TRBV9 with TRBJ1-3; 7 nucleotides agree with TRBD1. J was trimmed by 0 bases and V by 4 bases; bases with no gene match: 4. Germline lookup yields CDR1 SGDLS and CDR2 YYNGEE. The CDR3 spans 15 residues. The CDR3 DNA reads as TGTGCCAGCAGCCTCAGGGGGGGCTCTGGAAACACCATATATTTT. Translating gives CASSLRGGSGNTIYF.